The 3 T cell receptor beta chains given below trace back to one sample, sequenced in a study of Ad26.COV2.S vaccination and SARS-CoV-2 variants. Specified treatment: 15 to 20 received Ad26.COV2.S at low or high dose, single or two shots; 5 received placebo; per-sample allocation not given. The samples were gathered on day 63 after the first injection of vaccine or placebo. The protocol was immunoSEQ multiplex PCR, while the TCRdb copy is restricted to in-frame clones and leaves out a portion. The table records about 680,000 clones, about 89% of them present only once. The sequencing used peripheral blood, collected in a trial of Ad26.COV2.S vaccine versus placebo. The receptors shown here come from a person between 18 and 65 years old who received the Ad26.COV2.S COVID-19 vaccine or a placebo.

The chain recombines TRBV19 with TRBJ1-2, with D perhaps TRBD1 (5 bases). The V and J ends lost 5 bases and 4 bases respectively, with 14 bases between them. Germline values: CDR1 LNHDA, CDR2 SQIVND (reference sequence). The CDR3 is made up of 14 amino acids. Written as DNA, the CDR3 is TGTGCCAGTAGTCCTACGGGGGTCCCCTATGGCTACACCTTC. It is translated as CASSPTGVPYGYTF.

The V and J genes are TRBV4-1 and TRBJ2-3, with D perhaps TRBD1 (6 bases). This CDR3 region has 16 residues. Trimming removed 0 bases from V and 0 bases from J, with 10 bases in between. The V gene's germline CDR1 is MGHRA and CDR2 YSYEKL. CDR3 nucleotides: TGCGCCAGCAGCCAAGAAAGGACAGTCAGCACAGATACGCAGTATTTT. Its translation: CASSQERTVSTDTQYF.

This chain links TRBV3-1 (or the pseudogene TRBV3-2) with TRBJ2-7; the match to TRBD1 covers 9 bases. The CDR3 is 14 amino acids. Trimming at V came to 4 bases and at J to 3 bases, leaving 4 bases not matched to a gene. Looked up from germline, CDR1 is LGHDT and CDR2 is YNNKEL (reference sequence). CDR3 protein: CASSPNRGLYEQYF. DNA of the CDR3: TGTGCCAGCAGCCCCAACAGGGGGCTCTACGAGCAGTACTTC.